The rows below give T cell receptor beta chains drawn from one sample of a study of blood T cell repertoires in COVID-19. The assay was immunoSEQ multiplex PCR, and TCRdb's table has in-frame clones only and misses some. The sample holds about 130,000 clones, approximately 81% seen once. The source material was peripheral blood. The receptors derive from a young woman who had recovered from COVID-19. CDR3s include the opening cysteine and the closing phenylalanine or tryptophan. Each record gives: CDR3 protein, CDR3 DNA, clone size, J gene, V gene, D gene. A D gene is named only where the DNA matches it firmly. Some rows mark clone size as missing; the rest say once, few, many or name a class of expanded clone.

CDR3: CASSSRFSRGATDTQYF; DNA: TGTGCCAGCAGCTCTAGATTTTCGCGGGGGGCTACGGATACGCAGTATTTT; size: -; J: TRBJ2-3; V: TRBV7-2; D: TRBD2
CDR3: CASSPLQGGPSYTF; DNA: TGTGCCAGCAGCCCCCTGCAGGGGGGTCCCAGCTACACCTTC; size: -; J: TRBJ1-2; V: TRBV7-6; D: TRBD1
CDR3: CASSADSSGSALRGQFF; DNA: TGTGCCAGCAGCGCCGACTCTAGCGGGAGTGCCCTCCGGGGGCAGTTCTTC; size: -; J: TRBJ2-1; V: TRBV7-2; D: TRBD2
CDR3: CASSHASGYTNEQFF; DNA: TGCGCCAGCAGCCACGCTAGCGGATATACAAATGAGCAGTTCTTC; size: -; J: TRBJ2-1; V: TRBV4-1; D: TRBD2
CDR3: CASSGGSFDEQFF; DNA: TGTGCCAGCAGCGGCGGGTCCTTCGACGAGCAGTTCTTC; size: once; J: TRBJ2-1; V: TRBV9; D: -
CDR3: CASSKRGIQETQYF; DNA: TGTGCCAGCTCGAAGCGGGGGATACAAGAGACCCAGTACTTC; size: -; J: TRBJ2-5; V: TRBV25-1; D: TRBD2
CDR3: CASSLGGAGELFF; DNA: TGTGCCAGCAGCTTAGGGGGGGCCGGGGAGCTGTTTTTT; size: -; J: TRBJ2-2; V: TRBV11-3; D: -
CDR3: CASSSRDRGGQPQHF; DNA: TGTGCCAGCAGCAGCCGGGACAGGGGCGGTCAGCCCCAGCATTTT; size: -; J: TRBJ1-5; V: TRBV7-8; D: TRBD1
CDR3: CASSLGVTGGPTDTQYF; DNA: TGCGCCAGCAGCTTAGGGGTAACGGGAGGGCCGACAGATACGCAGTATTTT; size: -; J: TRBJ2-3; V: TRBV5-1; D: TRBD2
CDR3: CASSPWTGKGYEQYF; DNA: TGTGCCAGCAGCCCATGGACAGGAAAAGGCTACGAGCAGTACTTC; size: -; J: TRBJ2-7; V: TRBV27; D: TRBD1
CDR3: CASSPLSGTGTYEQYF; DNA: TGTGCCAGCAGCCCATTATCCGGGACAGGGACCTACGAGCAGTACTTC; size: -; J: TRBJ2-7; V: TRBV9; D: TRBD1
CDR3: CASSHGVYPEQYF; DNA: TGTGCCAGCAGCCACGGAGTCTACCCCGAGCAGTACTTC; size: -; J: TRBJ2-7; V: TRBV3-1/TRBV3-2; D: -
CDR3: CASTPVGAGEQFF; DNA: TGTGCCAGCACCCCCGTGGGGGCAGGTGAGCAGTTCTTC; size: -; J: TRBJ2-1; V: TRBV6-5; D: -
CDR3: CASSSRRDTGRTNEKLFF; DNA: TGTGCCAGTAGTAGCCGCCGGGACACCGGGCGAACTAATGAAAAACTGTTTTTT; size: -; J: TRBJ1-4; V: TRBV19; D: -
CDR3: CASSEWQGASYTF; DNA: TGTGCCAGCAGTGAGTGGCAGGGGGCTAGCTACACCTTC; size: -; J: TRBJ1-2; V: TRBV6-4; D: TRBD1
CDR3: CASSSAGPETQYF; DNA: TGCGCCAGCAGCTCCGCGGGGCCGGAGACCCAGTACTTC; size: -; J: TRBJ2-5; V: TRBV5-1; D: -
CDR3: CASSLGLDTDTQYF; DNA: TGTGCCAGCAGCTTGGGACTAGACACAGATACGCAGTATTTT; size: -; J: TRBJ2-3; V: TRBV5-6; D: -
CDR3: CASSISGGNYNEQFF; DNA: TGTGCCAGTAGTATTAGCGGGGGTAACTACAATGAGCAGTTCTTC; size: -; J: TRBJ2-1; V: TRBV19; D: TRBD2